These 7 T cell receptor beta chains were sequenced from one sample in a study of radiation and T cells in renal cell carcinoma. Regarding time point: baseline pretreatment blood. As to treatment: 15 Gy SBRT to primary tumor, nephrectomy 4 weeks later. Libraries were prepared by immunoSEQ multiplex PCR; TCRdb keeps only in-frame clonotypes and omits some of them. The sample includes some 100,000 clones, under 90% of them seen just once. The specimen was blood, collected from a patient whose treatment included radiotherapy and nephrectomy. These TCRs come from a man between 60 and 75 years old with renal cell carcinoma.

J is TRBJ1-1 and V is TRBV5-1; 10 positions match TRBD1. Germline assignment: CDR1 SGHRS and CDR2 YFSETQ. The CDR3 has 16 amino acids. V lost 4 bases, J lost 1 base, and 7 bases stayed unmatched. Written as DNA, the CDR3 is TGCGCCAGCAGCCCCGGACAGGGGGGGAGGAACACTGAAGCTTTCTTT. Translation: CASSPGQGGRNTEAFF. The full variable domain, in which reference TRBV5-1 and TRBJ1-1 provide the parts outside the CDR3, is KAGVTQTPRYLIKTRGQQVTLSCSPISGHRSVSWYQQTPGQGLQFLFEYFSETQRNKGNFPGRFSGRQFSNSRSEMNVSTLELGDSALYLCASSPGQGGRNTEAFFGQGTRLTVV.

In this sample, this clone turned up a few times. The chain recombines TRBV18 with TRBJ1-1; possibly TRBD1 for D (5 bases). CDR3 length equals 15 residues. V gave up 3 bases and J gave up 1 base, with 12 bases separating them. CDR1 KGHSH and CDR2 LQKENI come from the germline V gene. For the CDR3, the DNA is TGTGCCAGCTCACCGTCCAGGGAAGGGAACACTGAAGCTTTCTTT. Translation gives CASSPSREGNTEAFF.

This clone was recorded only once. The V and J genes are TRBV28 and TRBJ1-4; 8 nucleotides agree with TRBD1. The CDR3 has 12 amino acids. The V gene's germline CDR1 is MDHEN and CDR2 SYDVKM. V lost 8 bases and J lost 10; bases outside the gene matches: 6. CDR3 sequence (DNA): TGTGCCAGCGGACAGGGTGTAGGAAAACTGTTTTTT. This translates into CASGQGVGKLFF.

The V and J genes are TRBV7-2 and TRBJ2-7; TRBD1 aligns across 9 bases. Germline loops: CDR1 SGHTA, CDR2 FQGNSA. J gave up 6 bases and V 5 bases, and 5 bases lay outside the gene matches. This CDR3 has 13 amino acids. The CDR3 here is CASSSQGQGEQYF. As DNA, the CDR3 is TGTGCCAGCAGCAGCCAGGGACAGGGCGAGCAGTACTTC.

The chain couples TRBV9 to TRBJ2-1; D might be TRBD1 or TRBD2, each matching 6 bases. V was cut by 0 bases and J by 7 bases, with 8 bases left in between. Germline CDR1 and CDR2: SGDLS and YYNGEE. The CDR3 sequence is 13 residues long. The CDR3 region has the DNA TGTGCCAGCAGCGTAGGGAGGGGGAATGAGCAGTTCTTC. Protein product: CASSVGRGNEQFF.

Comments on this clone: Other DNA sequences from this sample encode an identical CDR3 as well. V gene TRBV28 combines with J gene TRBJ1-3; unclear D gene. CDR3 length: 12 residues. Between the trimmed V and J ends, which lost 2 bases and 4 bases, there was a span of 3 bases. CDR1 and CDR2 (germline): MDHEN, SYDVKM. The CDR3 DNA is TGTGCCAGCAGTTTACGGGGAAACACCATATATTTT. Protein sequence: CASSLRGNTIYF.

The rearrangement uses TRBV6-5 and TRBJ2-1; D may be TRBD1 (5 bases). The CDR3 contains 15 residues. Looked up from germline, CDR1 is MNHEY and CDR2 is SVGAGI. Deletions cut 0 bases from V and 2 bases from J, with 8 bases between. The CDR3 reads CASSYSDTPYNEQFF. CDR3 sequence (DNA): TGTGCCAGCAGTTACTCGGACACTCCCTACAATGAGCAGTTCTTC.